The text below deals with one T cell receptor (beta chain). What it recognizes is unknown. The germline V gene has CDR1 MGHRA and CDR2 YSYEKL. The CDR3 totals 18 residues. V shed 1 base, J shed 0 bases, and the junction held 9 bases outside the gene matches. These data belong to a study of shared clonotypes between healthy human individuals. Study-wide context: CD8 memory received one plate per donor, CD8 naive two, CD4 memory three and CD4 naive three. Study conclusions and caveats: Generally, naive subsets (rather than memory subsets) showed larger estimated richness.

There were only Caucasian adults among the donors, and all lived in Nashville, Tennessee. Several immunoSEQ plates held equal portions of the genomic DNA taken from each subset. Some clones are missing from TCRdb's copy, which holds only in-frame ones; the method was immunoSEQ multiplex PCR. The sample holds a few hundred thousand clones, around 90% seen once. The clonotype comes from a man younger than 35 in good health. The chain uses TRBV4-1 and TRBJ2-1; TRBD2 agrees at 7 bases. Sample: memory CD8+ T cells sorted from blood. Subset here: CD45RO+ cells pooled with CCR7-negative TemRA cells. In DNA form, the CDR3 reads TGCGCCAGCAGCCAAGTGGGACTCGGCGGGGGCTCCTACAATGAGCAGTTCTTC. Its translation: CASSQVGLGGGSYNEQFF.